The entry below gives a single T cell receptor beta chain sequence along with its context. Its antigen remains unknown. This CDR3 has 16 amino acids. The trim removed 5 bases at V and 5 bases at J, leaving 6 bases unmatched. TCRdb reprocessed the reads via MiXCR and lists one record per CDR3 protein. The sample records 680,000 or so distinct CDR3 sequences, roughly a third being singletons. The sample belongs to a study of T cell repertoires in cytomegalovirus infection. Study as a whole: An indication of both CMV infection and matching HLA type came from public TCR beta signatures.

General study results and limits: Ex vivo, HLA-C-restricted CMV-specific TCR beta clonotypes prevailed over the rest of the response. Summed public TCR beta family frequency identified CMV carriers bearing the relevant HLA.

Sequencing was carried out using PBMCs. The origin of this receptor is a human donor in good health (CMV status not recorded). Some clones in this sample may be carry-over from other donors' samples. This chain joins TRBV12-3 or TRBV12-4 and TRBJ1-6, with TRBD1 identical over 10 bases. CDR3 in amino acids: CASSHGTGVDNSPLHF. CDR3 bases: TGTGCCAGCAGTCACGGGACAGGGGTGGATAATTCACCCCTCCACTTT.